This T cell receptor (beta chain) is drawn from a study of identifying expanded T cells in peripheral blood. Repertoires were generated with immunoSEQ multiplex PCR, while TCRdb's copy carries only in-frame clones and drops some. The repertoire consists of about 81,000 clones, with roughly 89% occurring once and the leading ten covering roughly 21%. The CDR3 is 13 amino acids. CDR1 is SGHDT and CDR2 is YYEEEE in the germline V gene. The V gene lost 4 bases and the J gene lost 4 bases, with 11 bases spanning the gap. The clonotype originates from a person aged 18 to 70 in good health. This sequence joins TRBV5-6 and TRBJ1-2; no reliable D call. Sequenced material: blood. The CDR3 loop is CASSPGFLYGYTF. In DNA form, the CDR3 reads TGTGCCAGCAGCCCCGGGTTCCTCTATGGCTACACCTTC.